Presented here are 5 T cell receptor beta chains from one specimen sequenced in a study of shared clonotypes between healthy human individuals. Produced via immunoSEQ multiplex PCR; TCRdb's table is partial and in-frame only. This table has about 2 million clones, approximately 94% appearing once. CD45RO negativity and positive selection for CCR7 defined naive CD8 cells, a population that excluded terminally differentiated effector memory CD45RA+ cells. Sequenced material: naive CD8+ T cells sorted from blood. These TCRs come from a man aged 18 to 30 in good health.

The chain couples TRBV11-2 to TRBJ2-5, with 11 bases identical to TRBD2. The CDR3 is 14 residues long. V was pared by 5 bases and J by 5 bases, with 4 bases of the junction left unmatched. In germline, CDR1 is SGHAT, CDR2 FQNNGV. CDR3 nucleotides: TGTGCCAGCAGCGGGACTAGCGGCCCGGAGACCCAGTACTTC. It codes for CASSGTSGPETQYF.

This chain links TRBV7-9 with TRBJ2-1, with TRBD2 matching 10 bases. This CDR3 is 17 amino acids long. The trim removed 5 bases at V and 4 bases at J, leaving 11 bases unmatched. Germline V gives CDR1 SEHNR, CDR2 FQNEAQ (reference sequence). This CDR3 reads CASSGWTSGPDYNEQFF. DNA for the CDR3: TGTGCCAGCAGCGGTTGGACTAGCGGTCCCGATTACAATGAGCAGTTCTTC. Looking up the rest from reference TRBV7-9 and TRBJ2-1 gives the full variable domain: DTGVSQNPRHKITKRGQNVTFRCDPISEHNRLYWYRQTLGQGPEFLTYFQNEAQLEKSRLLSDRFSAERPKGSFSTLEIQRTEQGDSAMYLCASSGWTSGPDYNEQFFGPGTRLTVL.

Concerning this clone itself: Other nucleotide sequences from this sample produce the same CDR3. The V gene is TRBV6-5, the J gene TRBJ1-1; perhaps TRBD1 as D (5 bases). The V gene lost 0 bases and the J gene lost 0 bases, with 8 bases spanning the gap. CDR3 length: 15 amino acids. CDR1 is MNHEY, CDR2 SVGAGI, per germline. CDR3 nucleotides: TGTGCCAGCAGTTACTCGGGGCTGTTGAACACTGAAGCTTTCTTT. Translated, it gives CASSYSGLLNTEAFF.

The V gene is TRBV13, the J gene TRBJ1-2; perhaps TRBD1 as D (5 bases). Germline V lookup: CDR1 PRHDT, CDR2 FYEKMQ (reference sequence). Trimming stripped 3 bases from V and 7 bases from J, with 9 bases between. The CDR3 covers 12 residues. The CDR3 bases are TGTGCCAGCAGCTTGGGGGAATTTGGCTACACCTTC. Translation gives CASSLGEFGYTF.

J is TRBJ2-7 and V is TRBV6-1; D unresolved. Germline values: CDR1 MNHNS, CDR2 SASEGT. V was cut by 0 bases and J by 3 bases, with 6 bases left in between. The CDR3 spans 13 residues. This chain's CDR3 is CASSEAFSYEQYF. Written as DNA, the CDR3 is TGTGCCAGCAGTGAAGCGTTCAGCTACGAGCAGTACTTC.